These 11 T cell receptor beta chains share one sample of origin, sequenced in a study of blood T cell repertoires in COVID-19. Profiling relied on immunoSEQ multiplex PCR, and the TCRdb table lists in-frame clones only, not all of them. Of 27,000 or so clones listed, approximately 91% are singletons. Material: peripheral blood. The receptors derive from a man aged 65-85 years with active COVID-19.

The chain has TRBV21-1 and TRBJ2-7; the D call of TRBD2 is as the table states it, not checked on the DNA. TRBV21-1 is marked as a pseudogene. The CDR3 length is 16 residues. CDR3 sequence reads: CASSKGIDLGTYEQYF. Written as DNA, the CDR3 is TGTGCCAGCAGCAAAGGGATCGATCTAGGTACCTACGAGCAGTACTTC.

This rearrangement joins TRBV6-5 to TRBJ2-7; D may be TRBD2 (6 bases). CDR3 length: 13 residues. Germline assignment: CDR1 MNHEY and CDR2 SVGAGI. Deletions cut 0 bases from V and 6 bases from J, with 9 bases between. CDR3 bases: TGTGCCAGCAGTTACTCGCCCGGGGGCGAGCAGTACTTC. As protein: CASSYSPGGEQYF.

V usage is TRBV6-1 and J usage is TRBJ1-5; 7 positions agree with TRBD1. This CDR3 is 14 amino acids long. The junction had 3 bases not matched to a gene; V was cut back by 2 bases and J by 5 bases. From germline, CDR1 is MNHNS and CDR2 SASEGT. CDR3 loop: CASSEIDRDQPQHF. CDR3 sequence (DNA): TGTGCCAGCAGTGAAATCGACAGGGATCAGCCCCAGCATTTT.

The chain links TRBV5-4 to TRBJ2-7, with D perhaps TRBD1 (6 bases). Germline V CDR1 and CDR2: SGHNT, YYREEE (reference sequence). The CDR3 sequence is 13 residues long. V lost 0 bases to trimming and J lost 3 bases, with 7 bases between them. The CDR3 loop reads CASSLGQVYEQYF. Written as DNA, the CDR3 is TGTGCCAGCAGCTTGGGACAGGTCTACGAGCAGTACTTC.

This clone has a single count. The chain employs TRBV5-1 and TRBJ2-6; TRBD1 matches at 7 bases. The CDR3 is 18 amino acids. J lost 0 bases, V lost 0 bases, and 6 bases had no gene match. Per the germline V gene, CDR1 is SGHRS and CDR2 is YFSETQ. The CDR3 coding sequence is TGCGCCAGCAGCTTGGGTCGAAACAGGGGCTCTGGGGCCAACGTCCTGACTTTC. The encoded protein is CASSLGRNRGSGANVLTF.

The V call is TRBV11-3, the J call TRBJ2-7, with D perhaps TRBD2 (6 bases). With 8 bases removed from V and 1 base from J, the gap between germline ends came to 12 bases. Germline V gene lookup returns CDR1 SGHNT and CDR2 YENEEA. The CDR3 has 13 amino acids. CDR3 sequence reads: CASGAGPSYEQYF. DNA for the CDR3: TGTGCCAGCGGAGCGGGTCCTTCCTACGAGCAGTACTTC.

The chain carries TRBV6-5 and TRBJ2-7; 7 bases align to TRBD2. The CDR3 spans 14 residues. V lost 5 bases, J lost 6 bases, and 10 bases stayed unmatched. Germline CDR1 reads MNHEY; CDR2 reads SVGAGI. DNA of the CDR3: TGTGCCAGCAGTCCGGGACTAAGTAACATCGAGCAGTACTTC. Its protein product is CASSPGLSNIEQYF.

V and J are TRBV9 and TRBJ1-6, with D perhaps TRBD1 (6 bases). V lost 4 bases, J lost 8 bases, and 16 bases lay in between. The CDR3 is 15 amino acids. Germline V CDR1 and CDR2: SGDLS, YYNGEE. The CDR3 reads CASSPLQGGDSPLHF. The CDR3 DNA sequence: TGTGCCAGCAGCCCCCTACAGGGTGGGGATTCACCCCTCCACTTT.

The CDR3 region has the DNA TGTGCCTGGAGTCGCGGGGGGCCAGATACGCAGTATTTT. Amino acids: CAWSRGGPDTQYF. The V and J genes are TRBV30 and TRBJ2-3; 8 bases fit TRBD2. Germline values: CDR1 GTSNPN, CDR2 SVGIG (reference sequence). Trimming cost V 2 bases and J 4 bases; bases outside gene matches: 2. CDR3 length: 13 amino acids.

The CDR3 here is CSAGGTRWSEQYF. In DNA, the CDR3 is TGCAGCGCCGGGGGGACTAGATGGAGCGAGCAGTACTTC. The chain has TRBV29-1 and TRBJ2-7; 8 bases agree with TRBD2. This CDR3 is built from 13 residues. Germline V gene sequence: CDR1 SQVTM, CDR2 ANQGSEA. J gave up 6 bases and V 7 bases, and 11 bases lay outside the gene matches.

The chain carries TRBV27 and TRBJ2-5; 7 nucleotides align to TRBD1. V trimming: 5 bases; J trimming: 4 bases; junction bases outside the gene matches: 7. CDR3 size: 14 residues. Germline V CDR1 and CDR2: MNHEY, SMNVEV (reference sequence). The chain's CDR3 is CASSPYRGGETQYF. DNA of the CDR3: TGTGCCAGCAGTCCTTACAGGGGCGGAGAGACCCAGTACTTC.